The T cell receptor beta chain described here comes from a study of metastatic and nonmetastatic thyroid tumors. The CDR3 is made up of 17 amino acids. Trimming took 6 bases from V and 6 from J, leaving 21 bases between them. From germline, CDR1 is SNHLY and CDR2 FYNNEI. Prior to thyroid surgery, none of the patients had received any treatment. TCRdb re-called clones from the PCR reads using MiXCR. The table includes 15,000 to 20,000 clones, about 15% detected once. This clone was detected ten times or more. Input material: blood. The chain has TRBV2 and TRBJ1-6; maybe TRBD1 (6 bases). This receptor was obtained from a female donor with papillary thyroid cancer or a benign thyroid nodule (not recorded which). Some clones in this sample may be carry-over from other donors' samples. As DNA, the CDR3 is TGTGCCAGCAGGGTCAGGGGAGCACGCAGCGGTAATTCACCCCTCCACTTT. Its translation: CASRVRGARSGNSPLHF.